These 12 T cell receptor beta chains share one sample of origin, sequenced in a study of shared clonotypes between healthy human individuals. Method: immunoSEQ multiplex PCR; TCRdb's copy keeps in-frame clones and lacks some. Of 450,000 to 600,000 clones in the sample, roughly 78% are singletons; the top ten hold 12%. What was sequenced was PBMCs. Receptor source: a woman aged 40-49 years in good health. Some clones in this sample may be carry-over from other donors' samples.

V is TRBV18 and J is TRBJ2-1; TRBD1 agrees at 11 bases. There are 12 residues in the CDR3. Losses at the gene ends were 11 bases for V and 7 bases for J; bases not matched to a gene: 4. Looked up from germline, CDR1 is KGHSH and CDR2 is LQKENI. This CDR3 is CAGGQGANEQFF. As DNA, the CDR3 is TGTGCCGGAGGACAGGGGGCGAATGAGCAGTTCTTC.

The chain links TRBV11-2 to TRBJ2-7; 10 bases line up with TRBD1. The CDR3 loop spans 17 amino acids. V gave up 0 bases and J gave up 2 bases; unmatched junction bases: 7. Germline CDR1 and CDR2: SGHAT and FQNNGV. This chain's CDR3 is CASSLEGTGVAAYEQYF. The CDR3, as DNA: TGTGCCAGCAGCTTAGAGGGGACAGGGGTTGCGGCCTACGAGCAGTACTTC.

This clone was seen at least ten times. The V gene is TRBV6-1, the J gene TRBJ2-2, with D possibly matching TRBD1 (5 bases). This CDR3 contains 15 residues. Germline CDR1 is MNHNS and CDR2 is SASEGT. The V and J ends lost 1 base and 3 bases respectively, with 9 bases between them. The CDR3 spells CASSEGGGYTGELFF. The CDR3 nucleotides are TGTGCCAGCAGTGAAGGGGGCGGATACACCGGGGAGCTGTTTTTT.

The V and J genes are TRBV5-4 and TRBJ1-1; no definite D call. The V gene lost 2 bases and the J gene lost 1 base, with 6 bases spanning the gap. Per germline, CDR1 SGHNT and CDR2 YYREEE (reference sequence). This CDR3 region has 13 residues. In DNA form, the CDR3 reads TGTGCCAGCAGCTTTGAGAGGAACACTGAAGCTTTCTTT. This gives the protein CASSFERNTEAFF. Full variable domain (missing parts from reference TRBV5-4 and TRBJ1-1): ETGVTQSPTHLIKTRGQQVTLRCSSQSGHNTVSWYQQALGQGPQFIFQYYREEENGRGNFPPRFSGLQFPNYSSELNVNALELDDSALYLCASSFERNTEAFFGQGTRLTVV.

The chain recombines TRBV19 with TRBJ2-1; TRBD2 matches at 9 bases. After removal of 5 bases from V and 3 bases from J, the junction contained 8 bases not matched to a gene. The CDR3 loop spans 16 amino acids. Per the germline V gene, CDR1 is LNHDA and CDR2 is SQIVND (reference sequence). As DNA, the CDR3 is TGTGCCAGTAGTTCCTGGACTAGCGAGATCTACAATGAGCAGTTCTTC. Encoded protein: CASSSWTSEIYNEQFF. The whole variable domain, remainder taken from reference TRBV19 and TRBJ2-1, is DGGITQSPKYLFRKEGQNVTLSCEQNLNHDAMYWYRQDPGQGLRLIYYSQIVNDFQKGDIAEGYSVSREKKESFPLTVTSAQKNPTAFYLCASSSWTSEIYNEQFFGPGTRLTVL.

The chain uses TRBV7-2 and TRBJ1-5, with D possibly TRBD1 on 5 matching bases. V lost 5 bases to trimming and J lost 6 bases, with 14 bases between them. Germline lookup yields CDR1 SGHTA and CDR2 FQGNSA. The CDR3 loop spans 14 amino acids. The CDR3 loop reads CASSPPGRVQPQHF. The CDR3 coding sequence is TGTGCCAGCAGCCCCCCAGGGCGGGTTCAGCCCCAGCATTTT.

Of note for this clone: Because the CDR3 is missing its conserved closing phenylalanine or tryptophan, this is likely a read error. The chain links TRBV5-1 to TRBJ2-2; D unclear. Germline CDR1 is SGHRS and CDR2 is YFSETQ. CDR3 length: 13 amino acids. The germline V and J ends were trimmed by 4 bases and 1 base, with 5 bases remaining between them. The DNA for the CDR3 is TGCGCCAGCAGCAGGTTGAACACCGGGGAGCTGTTTCTT. It yields the protein CASSRLNTGELFL.

J is TRBJ1-4 and V is TRBV28; unclear D gene. Germline assignment: CDR1 MDHEN and CDR2 SYDVKM. The CDR3 is 15 amino acids. Deletions cut 7 bases from V and 3 bases from J, with 15 bases between. The CDR3 bases are TGTGCCAGCACCCCCACGGGAGCAGCTAATGAAAAACTGTTTTTT. Protein sequence: CASTPTGAANEKLFF.

The J gene is TRBJ1-1, the V gene TRBV2; 7 bases align to TRBD1. The CDR3 runs 15 residues. The V segment lost 5 bases and the J segment 0 bases; nucleotides outside the gene matches: 6. Germline assignment: CDR1 SNHLY and CDR2 FYNNEI. In DNA form, the CDR3 reads TGTGCCAGCAGTCACAGGGGCGGGGTGAACACTGAAGCTTTCTTT. Protein: CASSHRGGVNTEAFF.

The table lists this clone with a few counts. This chain connects TRBV2 to TRBJ1-5; D possibly corresponds to TRBD1 (6 bases). Trimming stripped 10 bases from V and 6 bases from J, with 16 bases between. Germline loops: CDR1 SNHLY, CDR2 FYNNEI. This CDR3 has 13 residues. In nucleotides, the CDR3 is TGTGCCACGGTTGGACAGCAAGGTCAGCCCCAGCATTTT. This codes for CATVGQQGQPQHF.

CDR3 region: CASSSVPGQGSDTQYF. The CDR3 coding sequence is TGCGCCAGCAGCTCGGTCCCGGGACAGGGATCAGATACGCAGTATTTT. The rearrangement joins TRBV5-1 to TRBJ2-3; 9 nucleotides match TRBD1. The V and J ends lost 3 bases and 4 bases, in that order; junction bases with no gene match: 9. CDR3 length: 16 amino acids. Germline-derived CDR1 and CDR2 are SGHRS and YFSETQ.

This sequence joins TRBV7-9 and TRBJ1-4, with D possibly TRBD1 on 5 matching bases. The V end was cut by 2 bases, the J end by 8 bases, with 12 bases between. Germline loops: CDR1 SEHNR, CDR2 FQNEAQ (reference sequence). The CDR3 runs to 14 residues. CDR3 amino acids: CASSLWGSGEKLFF. CDR3 DNA sequence: TGTGCCAGCAGCTTATGGGGGTCGGGGGAAAAACTGTTTTTT.